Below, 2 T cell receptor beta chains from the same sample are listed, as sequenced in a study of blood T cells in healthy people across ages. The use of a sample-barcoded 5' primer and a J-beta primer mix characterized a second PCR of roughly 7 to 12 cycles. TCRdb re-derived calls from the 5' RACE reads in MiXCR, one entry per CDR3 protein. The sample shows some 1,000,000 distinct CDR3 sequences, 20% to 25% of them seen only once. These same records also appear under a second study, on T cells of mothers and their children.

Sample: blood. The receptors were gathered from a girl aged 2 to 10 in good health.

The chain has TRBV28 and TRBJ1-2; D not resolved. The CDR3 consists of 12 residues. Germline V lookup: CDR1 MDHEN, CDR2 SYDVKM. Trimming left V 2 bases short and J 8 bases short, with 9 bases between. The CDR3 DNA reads TGTGCCAGCAGTTTAATTGGGGAAGGCTACACCTTC. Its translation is CASSLIGEGYTF.

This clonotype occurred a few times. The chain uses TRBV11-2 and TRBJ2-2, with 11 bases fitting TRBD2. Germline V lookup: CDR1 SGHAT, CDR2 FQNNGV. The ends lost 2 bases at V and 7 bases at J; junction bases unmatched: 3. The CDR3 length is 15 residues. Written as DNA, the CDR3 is TGTGCCAGCAGCTTATTCGGGACTAGCGGCGGGGAGCTGTTTTTT. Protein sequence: CASSLFGTSGGELFF.